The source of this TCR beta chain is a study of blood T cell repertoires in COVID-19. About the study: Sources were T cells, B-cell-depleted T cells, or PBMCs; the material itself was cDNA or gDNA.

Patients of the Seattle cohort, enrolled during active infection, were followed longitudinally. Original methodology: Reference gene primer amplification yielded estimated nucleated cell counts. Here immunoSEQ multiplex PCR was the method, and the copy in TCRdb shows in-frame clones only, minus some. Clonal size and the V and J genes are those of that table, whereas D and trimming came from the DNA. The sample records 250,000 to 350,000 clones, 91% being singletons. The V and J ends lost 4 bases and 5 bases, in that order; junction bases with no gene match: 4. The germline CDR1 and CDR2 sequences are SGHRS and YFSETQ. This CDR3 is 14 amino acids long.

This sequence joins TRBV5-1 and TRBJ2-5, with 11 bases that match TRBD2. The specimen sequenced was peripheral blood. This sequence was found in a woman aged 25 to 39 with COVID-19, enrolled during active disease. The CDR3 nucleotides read TGCGCCAGCAGCGGAACTAGCGGGAGTGAGACCCAGTACTTC. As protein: CASSGTSGSETQYF.